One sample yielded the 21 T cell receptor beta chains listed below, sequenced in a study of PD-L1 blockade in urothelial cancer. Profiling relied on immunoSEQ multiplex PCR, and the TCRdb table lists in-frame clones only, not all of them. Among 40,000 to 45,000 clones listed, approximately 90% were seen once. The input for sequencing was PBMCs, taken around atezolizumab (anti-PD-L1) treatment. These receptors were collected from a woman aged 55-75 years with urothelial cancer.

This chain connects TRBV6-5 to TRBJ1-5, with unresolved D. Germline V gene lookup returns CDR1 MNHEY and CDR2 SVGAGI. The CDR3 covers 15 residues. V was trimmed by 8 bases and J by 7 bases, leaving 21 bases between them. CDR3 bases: TGTGCCAGCCGTAGCCATGGCAGCATCGAGCAGCCCCAGCATTTT. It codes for CASRSHGSIEQPQHF.

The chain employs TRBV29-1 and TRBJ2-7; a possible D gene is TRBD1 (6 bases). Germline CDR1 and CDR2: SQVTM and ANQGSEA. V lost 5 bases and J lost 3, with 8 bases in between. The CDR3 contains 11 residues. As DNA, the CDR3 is TGCAGCGTTTACAGGGACTACGAGCAGTACTTC. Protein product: CSVYRDYEQYF.

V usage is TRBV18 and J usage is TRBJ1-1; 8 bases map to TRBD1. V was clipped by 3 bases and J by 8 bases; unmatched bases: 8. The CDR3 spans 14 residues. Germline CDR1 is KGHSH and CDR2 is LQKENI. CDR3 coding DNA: TGTGCCAGCTCACCCATGATAGGACAGGGCGAAGCTTTCTTT. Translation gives CASSPMIGQGEAFF.

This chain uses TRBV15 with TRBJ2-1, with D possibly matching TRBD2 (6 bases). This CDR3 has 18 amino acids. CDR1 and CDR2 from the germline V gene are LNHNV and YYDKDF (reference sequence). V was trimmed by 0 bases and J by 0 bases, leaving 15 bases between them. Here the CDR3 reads CATSRDYRDFPSYNEQFF. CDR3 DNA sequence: TGTGCCACCAGCAGAGATTATCGGGACTTTCCCTCCTACAATGAGCAGTTCTTC.

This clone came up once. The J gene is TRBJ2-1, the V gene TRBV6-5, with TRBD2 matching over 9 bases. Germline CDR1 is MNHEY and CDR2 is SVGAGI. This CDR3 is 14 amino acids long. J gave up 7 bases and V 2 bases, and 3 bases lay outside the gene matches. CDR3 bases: TGTGCCAGCAGTTACGGGCTAGCGGGGAATGAGCAGTTCTTC. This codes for CASSYGLAGNEQFF.

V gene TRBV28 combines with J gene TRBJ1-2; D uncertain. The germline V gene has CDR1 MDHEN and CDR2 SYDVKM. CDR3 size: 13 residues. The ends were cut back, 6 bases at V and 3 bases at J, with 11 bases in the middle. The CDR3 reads CASRKGRDYGYTF. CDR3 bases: TGTGCCAGCAGGAAAGGGAGGGACTATGGCTACACCTTC.

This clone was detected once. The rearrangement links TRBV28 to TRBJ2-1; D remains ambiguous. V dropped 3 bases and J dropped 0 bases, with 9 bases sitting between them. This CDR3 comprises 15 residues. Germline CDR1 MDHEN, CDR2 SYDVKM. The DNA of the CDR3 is TGTGCCAGCAGTTTTTTCCGTGTCTCCTACAATGAGCAGTTCTTC. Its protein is CASSFFRVSYNEQFF.

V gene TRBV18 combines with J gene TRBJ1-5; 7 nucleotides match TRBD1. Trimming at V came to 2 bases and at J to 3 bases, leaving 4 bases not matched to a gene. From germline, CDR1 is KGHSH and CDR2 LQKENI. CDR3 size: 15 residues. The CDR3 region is CASSPIGQVNQPQHF. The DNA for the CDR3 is TGTGCCAGCTCACCAATCGGACAGGTCAATCAGCCCCAGCATTTT.

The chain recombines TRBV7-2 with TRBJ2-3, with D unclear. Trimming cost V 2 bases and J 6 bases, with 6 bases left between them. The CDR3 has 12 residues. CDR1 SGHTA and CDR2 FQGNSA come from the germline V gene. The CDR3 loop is CASSLSVDTQYF. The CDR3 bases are TGTGCCAGCAGCTTATCGGTTGATACGCAGTATTTT.

The CDR3 region has the DNA TGTGCCAGCAGCCAAGTTTTGTCAGGGGGCAATCAGCCCCAGCATTTT. This translates into CASSQVLSGGNQPQHF. The chain joins TRBV4-2 to TRBJ1-5, with D maybe TRBD1 (6 bases). Trimming removed 1 base from V and 2 bases from J, with 12 bases in between. Germline V gene data show CDR1 as LGHNA and CDR2 as YNFKEQ. This CDR3 contains 16 residues.

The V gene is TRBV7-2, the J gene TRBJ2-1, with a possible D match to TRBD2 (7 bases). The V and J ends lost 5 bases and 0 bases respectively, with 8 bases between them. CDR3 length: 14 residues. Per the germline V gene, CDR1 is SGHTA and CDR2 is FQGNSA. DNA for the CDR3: TGTGCCAGCAGCAGGGGGGGCTCCTACAATGAGCAGTTCTTC. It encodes CASSRGGSYNEQFF.

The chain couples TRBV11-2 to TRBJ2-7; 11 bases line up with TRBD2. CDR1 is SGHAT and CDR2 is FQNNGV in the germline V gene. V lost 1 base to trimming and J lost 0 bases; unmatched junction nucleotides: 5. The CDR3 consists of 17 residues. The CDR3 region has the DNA TGTGCCAGCAGCTTAGCTCTAGCGGGAGGCCTCTCCTACGAGCAGTACTTC. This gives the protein CASSLALAGGLSYEQYF.

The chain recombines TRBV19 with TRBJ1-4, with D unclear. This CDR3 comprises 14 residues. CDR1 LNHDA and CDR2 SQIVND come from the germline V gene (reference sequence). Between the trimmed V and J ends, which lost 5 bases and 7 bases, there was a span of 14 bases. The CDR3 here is CASSSQATVEKLFF. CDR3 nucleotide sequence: TGTGCCAGTAGTTCCCAGGCTACGGTTGAAAAACTGTTTTTT.

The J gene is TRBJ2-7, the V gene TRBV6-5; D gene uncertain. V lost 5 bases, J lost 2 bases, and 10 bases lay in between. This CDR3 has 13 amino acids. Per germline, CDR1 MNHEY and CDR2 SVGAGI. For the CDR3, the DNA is TGTGCCAGCAGTACTGGGCCCGCCTACGAGCAGTACTTC. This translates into CASSTGPAYEQYF.

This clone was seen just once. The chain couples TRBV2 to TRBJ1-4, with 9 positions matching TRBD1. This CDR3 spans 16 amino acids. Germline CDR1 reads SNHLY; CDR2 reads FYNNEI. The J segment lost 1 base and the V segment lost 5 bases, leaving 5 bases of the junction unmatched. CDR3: CASSRMTGGTNEKLFF. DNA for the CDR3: TGTGCCAGCAGTCGCATGACAGGGGGAACTAATGAAAAACTGTTTTTT.

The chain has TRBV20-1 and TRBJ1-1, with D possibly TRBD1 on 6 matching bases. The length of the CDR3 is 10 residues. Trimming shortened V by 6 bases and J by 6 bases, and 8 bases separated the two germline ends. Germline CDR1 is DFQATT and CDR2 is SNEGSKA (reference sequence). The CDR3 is CSAEGAEAFF. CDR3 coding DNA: TGCAGTGCCGAGGGGGCTGAAGCTTTCTTT.

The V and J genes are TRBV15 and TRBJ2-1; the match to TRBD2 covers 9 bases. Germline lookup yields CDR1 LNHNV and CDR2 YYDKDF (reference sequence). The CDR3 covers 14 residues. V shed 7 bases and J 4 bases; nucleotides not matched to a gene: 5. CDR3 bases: TGTGCCACCACGGCGGGAGGGGGATACAATGAGCAGTTCTTC. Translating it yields CATTAGGGYNEQFF.

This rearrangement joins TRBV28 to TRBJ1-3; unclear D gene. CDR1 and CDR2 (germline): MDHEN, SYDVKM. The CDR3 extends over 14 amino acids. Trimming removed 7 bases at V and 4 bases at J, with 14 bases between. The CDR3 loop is CASNPVGRGNTIYF. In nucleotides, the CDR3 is TGTGCCAGCAATCCTGTGGGGAGAGGAAACACCATATATTTT.

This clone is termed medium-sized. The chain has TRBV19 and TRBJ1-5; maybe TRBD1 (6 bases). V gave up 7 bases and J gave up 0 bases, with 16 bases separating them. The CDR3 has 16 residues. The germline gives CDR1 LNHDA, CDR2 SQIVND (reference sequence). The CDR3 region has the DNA TGTGCCAGTATCCTGGACAGCGGTTATAGCAATCAGCCCCAGCATTTT. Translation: CASILDSGYSNQPQHF.

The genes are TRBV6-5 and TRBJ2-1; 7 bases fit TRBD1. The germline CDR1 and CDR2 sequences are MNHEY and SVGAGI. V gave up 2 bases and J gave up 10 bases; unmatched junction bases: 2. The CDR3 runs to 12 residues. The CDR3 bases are TGTGCCAGCAGTTACGAAGGGGGCGAGCAGTTCTTC. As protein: CASSYEGGEQFF.

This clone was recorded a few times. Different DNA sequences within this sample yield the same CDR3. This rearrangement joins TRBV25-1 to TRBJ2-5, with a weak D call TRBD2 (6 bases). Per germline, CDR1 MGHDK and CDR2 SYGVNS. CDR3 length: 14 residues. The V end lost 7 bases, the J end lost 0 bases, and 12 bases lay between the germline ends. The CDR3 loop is CASTPGSYQETQYF. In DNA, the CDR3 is TGTGCCAGCACTCCCGGGAGCTACCAAGAGACCCAGTACTTC.